The 21 T cell receptor beta chains below were found in one sample sequenced in a study of T cell responses to AZD1222 COVID-19 vaccine. Assay: immunoSEQ multiplex PCR; the TCRdb copy retains only in-frame clones and omits some. This sample yields over 110,000 clones, of which around 90% are seen a single time; about 6% belongs to the top ten. This specimen consisted of peripheral blood, obtained on day 0 of AZD1222 vaccination. The receptors stem from an adult in good health.

The rearrangement links TRBV6-5 to TRBJ1-1; D is uncertain. V lost 7 bases, J lost 1 base, and 10 bases lay in between. Germline values: CDR1 MNHEY, CDR2 SVGAGI. The CDR3 totals 13 residues. The CDR3 spells CASTTLTNTEAFF. The CDR3 DNA is TGTGCCAGCACTACCCTGACGAACACTGAAGCTTTCTTT.

The rearrangement joins TRBV6-5 to TRBJ1-1; TRBD1 is a possible D gene (5 bases). The CDR3 has 15 amino acids. Germline assignment: CDR1 MNHEY and CDR2 SVGAGI. V lost 7 bases and J lost 1, with 16 bases in between. The DNA for the CDR3 is TGTGCCAGCACTACCGGGACCATATGGAACACTGAAGCTTTCTTT. The encoded protein is CASTTGTIWNTEAFF.

This chain connects TRBV6-2 or TRBV6-3 to TRBJ1-1, with TRBD1 as a possible D gene (6 bases). The V end lost 5 bases, the J end lost 0 bases, and 7 bases lay between the germline ends. The germline V gene has CDR1 MNHEY and CDR2 SVGEGT. This CDR3 spans 13 amino acids. The CDR3 loop reads CASSGQMNTEAFF. Written as DNA, the CDR3 is TGTGCCAGCAGTGGACAGATGAACACTGAAGCTTTCTTT.

The J gene is TRBJ2-1, the V gene TRBV11-3, with 7 bases fitting TRBD2. CDR3 length equals 15 residues. The junction had 7 bases not matched to a gene; V was cut back by 1 base and J by 7 bases. Germline CDR1 SGHNT, CDR2 YENEEA. CDR3 in amino acids: CASSLGLAAENEQFF. In DNA, the CDR3 is TGTGCCAGCAGCTTAGGGCTAGCGGCGGAAAATGAGCAGTTCTTC.

The chain links TRBV20-1 to TRBJ1-1; D possibly corresponds to TRBD1 (6 bases). Trimming stripped 6 bases from V and 7 bases from J, with 9 bases between. The germline gives CDR1 DFQATT, CDR2 SNEGSKA (reference sequence). The CDR3 runs 10 residues. CDR3 coding DNA: TGCAGTGCCCCAGGGGTTGAAGCTTTCTTT. This translates into CSAPGVEAFF.

The V and J genes are TRBV15 and TRBJ2-1; no firm D call. Trimming took off 1 base at V and 0 bases at J, with 13 bases between the two ends. Germline CDR1 LNHNV, CDR2 YYDKDF (reference sequence). CDR3 length equals 17 residues. CDR3 region: CATSRGVTVSSYNEQFF. Here the CDR3 DNA reads TGTGCCACCAGCAGAGGGGTGACGGTCAGCTCCTACAATGAGCAGTTCTTC. The variable domain in full, completed from reference TRBV15 and TRBJ2-1, reads DAMVIQNPRYQVTQFGKPVTLSCSQTLNHNVMYWYQQKSSQAPKLLFHYYDKDFNNEADTPDNFQSRRPNTSFCFLDIRSPGLGDTAMYLCATSRGVTVSSYNEQFFGPGTRLTVL.

The chain carries TRBV25-1 and TRBJ1-2; the match to TRBD1 covers 11 bases. Germline V gives CDR1 MGHDK, CDR2 SYGVNS. V lost 8 bases, J lost 5 bases, and 4 bases stayed unmatched. The CDR3 spans 13 residues. The CDR3 protein is CASSDRGRYGYTF. The DNA for the CDR3 is TGTGCCAGCTCGGACAGGGGGCGTTATGGCTACACCTTC.

This clone was seen a few times. The rearrangement uses TRBV4-3 and TRBJ1-5; D is perhaps TRBD1 (6 bases). The CDR3 spans 17 residues. Trimming shortened V by 1 base and J by 3 bases, and 16 bases separated the two germline ends. The germline V gene encodes CDR1 LGHNA and CDR2 YSLEER. The CDR3 protein is CASSQVGRDKDNQPQHF. CDR3 nucleotides: TGCGCCAGCAGCCAAGTCGGCCGGGACAAAGACAATCAGCCCCAGCATTTT.

V gene TRBV18 combines with J gene TRBJ2-7; D is possibly TRBD2 (6 bases). Germline values: CDR1 KGHSH, CDR2 LQKENI. V lost 4 bases and J lost 4, with 17 bases in between. CDR3 length: 15 amino acids. The CDR3 reads CASSQTGTGTYEQYF. The CDR3 DNA follows: TGTGCCAGCTCACAAACCGGGACTGGAACTTACGAGCAGTACTTC.

The chain joins TRBV6-5 to TRBJ2-7; 7 bases align to TRBD1. The CDR3 length is 14 residues. The germline V gene encodes CDR1 MNHEY and CDR2 SVGAGI. Trimming at V came to 10 bases and at J to 3 bases, leaving 12 bases not matched to a gene. CDR3 region: CATIFRDSVYEQYF. In nucleotides, the CDR3 is TGTGCCACCATATTCCGGGACAGCGTCTACGAGCAGTACTTC.

On this clone: Likely a read error: the CDR3 ends without its conserved phenylalanine or tryptophan. The DNA is left out, because the CDR3 cannot be placed on it with certainty; the CDR3 is given as TCRdb lists it. The chain carries TRBV29-1 and TRBJ1-1; the DNA was not used to check the table's D call, TRBD1. 10 amino acids form the CDR3, both terminal residues included. Per the germline V gene, CDR1 is SQVTM and CDR2 is ANQGSEA. CDR3 protein: CSVDWTGPFS.

The rearrangement links TRBV6-6 to TRBJ1-2; D might be TRBD1 (5 bases). V was clipped by 5 bases and J by 8 bases, with 12 bases between them. Per the germline V gene, CDR1 is MNHNY and CDR2 is SVGAGI (reference sequence). This CDR3 is built from 12 residues. The CDR3 spells CASSLDGAGYTF. The CDR3, as DNA: TGTGCCAGCAGTCTTGACGGGGCGGGCTACACCTTC.

The J gene is TRBJ1-4, the V gene TRBV14; no clear D. This CDR3 is 16 amino acids long. V was clipped by 1 base and J by 2 bases, with 11 bases between them. Germline lookup yields CDR1 SGHDN and CDR2 FVKESK. The CDR3 is CASSQGGSSTNEKLFF. The CDR3 region has the DNA TGTGCCAGCAGCCAAGGAGGGTCCTCCACTAATGAAAAACTGTTTTTT. The full variable domain, completed using reference TRBV14 and TRBJ1-4, is EAGVTQFPSHSVIEKGQTVTLRCDPISGHDNLYWYRRVMGKEIKFLLHFVKESKQDESGMPNNRFLAERTGGTYSTLKVQPAELEDSGVYFCASSQGGSSTNEKLFFGSGTQLSVL.

The chain combines TRBV24-1 with TRBJ2-1, with TRBD2 identical over 7 bases. The CDR3 runs 15 residues. In germline, CDR1 is KGHDR, CDR2 SFDVKD. The V segment lost 4 bases and the J segment 1 base; nucleotides outside the gene matches: 3. The CDR3 sequence: CATSEWGGSYNEQFF. In nucleotides, the CDR3 is TGTGCCACCAGTGAGTGGGGGGGATCCTACAATGAGCAGTTCTTC.

V and J are TRBV2 and TRBJ2-7; maybe TRBD1 (5 bases). Germline V gene lookup returns CDR1 SNHLY and CDR2 FYNNEI. V lost 8 bases, J lost 3 bases, and 11 bases lay in between. CDR3 size: 12 residues. This CDR3 is CASRTRFYEQYF. As DNA, the CDR3 is TGTGCCAGCCGGACAAGATTCTACGAGCAGTACTTC.

The genes are TRBV19 and TRBJ2-1; D is possibly TRBD2 (6 bases). This CDR3 is 15 amino acids long. Germline values: CDR1 LNHDA, CDR2 SQIVND (reference sequence). Deletions cut 3 bases from V and 1 base from J, with 10 bases between. DNA of the CDR3: TGTGCCAGTAGTATGGAGGGATTATCCTACAATGAGCAGTTCTTC. Amino acid sequence: CASSMEGLSYNEQFF.

The chain uses TRBV11-2 and TRBJ1-1, with TRBD1 as a possible D gene (5 bases). Per the germline V gene, CDR1 is SGHAT and CDR2 is FQNNGV. CDR3 length equals 11 residues. Trimming removed 5 bases from V and 10 bases from J, with 11 bases in between. This CDR3 reads CASSLLGGAFF. The CDR3 bases are TGTGCCAGCAGCCTCCTCGGGGGAGCTTTCTTT.

The J gene is TRBJ2-3, the V gene TRBV5-1; no clear D gene. This CDR3 is 14 amino acids long. Per germline, CDR1 SGHRS and CDR2 YFSETQ. The V and J ends lost 0 bases and 2 bases respectively, with 7 bases between them. CDR3 amino acids: CASSLGQHTDTQYF. The CDR3 DNA follows: TGCGCCAGCAGCTTGGGGCAGCACACAGATACGCAGTATTTT.

The CDR3, as DNA: TGCGCCAGCAGCCCAGCCCCCGTGGGGGGGTACGAGCAGTACTTC. Amino acids: CASSPAPVGGYEQYF. This rearrangement joins TRBV5-1 to TRBJ2-7; 7 nucleotides line up with TRBD2. Per germline, CDR1 SGHRS and CDR2 YFSETQ. Trimming cost V 4 bases and J 4 bases; bases outside gene matches: 11. This CDR3 has 15 amino acids.

V gene TRBV19 combines with J gene TRBJ2-7, with TRBD2 identical over 11 bases. The germline gives CDR1 LNHDA, CDR2 SQIVND (reference sequence). This CDR3 is 15 amino acids long. V was pared by 5 bases and J by 9 bases, with 12 bases of the junction left unmatched. The CDR3, as DNA: TGTGCCAGTAGTGAACACATATCGGGACTAGCGGTGCAGTACTTC. Its translation: CASSEHISGLAVQYF.

The chain combines TRBV19 with TRBJ1-4, with D possibly being TRBD1 (5 bases). V was clipped by 9 bases and J by 8 bases, with 25 bases between them. Germline V lookup: CDR1 LNHDA, CDR2 SQIVND (reference sequence). This CDR3 contains 16 residues. In nucleotides, the CDR3 is TGTGCCAGCCTCGGGGCCATATCCTTTTGGGAAGAAAAACTGTTTTTT. It encodes CASLGAISFWEEKLFF. The full variable domain, with the rest looked up from reference TRBV19 and TRBJ1-4, is DGGITQSPKYLFRKEGQNVTLSCEQNLNHDAMYWYRQDPGQGLRLIYYSQIVNDFQKGDIAEGYSVSREKKESFPLTVTSAQKNPTAFYLCASLGAISFWEEKLFFGSGTQLSVL.